This T cell receptor beta chain was obtained from a study of Graves' ophthalmopathy and Graves' hyperthyroidism. Study at large: Peripheral blood sampling occurred at initial diagnosis, before any treatment.

Study results and caveats: The model achieved over 60% sensitivity and less than 75% specificity for ophthalmopathy progression. Discrimination between ophthalmopathy and stable hyperthyroidism by a 13-signature model showed nearly 90% sensitivity and roughly 80% specificity. Blood shared most expanded thyroid clonotypes above 0.001 frequency.

CDR3 length: 12 residues. Trimming removed 3 bases from V and 4 bases from J, with 9 bases in between. CDR1 and CDR2 from the germline V gene are DFQATT and SNEGSKA (reference sequence). This clonotype has a count of ten or more. The antigen is not known. Amplified material comprised TCR beta CDR3 regions derived from RNA transcripts. Second-round multiplex PCR followed a first-round RT-PCR using HTBI primers. Each CDR3 protein is one row after TCRdb ran MiXCR on the multiplex PCR reads. The table lists more than 550,000 distinct CDR3 sequences, about 38% of them singletons. Sequencing was done on a sample of peripheral blood. The rearrangement joins TRBV20-1 to TRBJ2-5; TRBD1 might be the D (6 bases). The receptor's source is an adult man with Graves' ophthalmopathy. CDR3: CSASLGGETQYF. DNA for the CDR3: TGCAGTGCTAGTCTAGGGGGAGAGACCCAGTACTTC.